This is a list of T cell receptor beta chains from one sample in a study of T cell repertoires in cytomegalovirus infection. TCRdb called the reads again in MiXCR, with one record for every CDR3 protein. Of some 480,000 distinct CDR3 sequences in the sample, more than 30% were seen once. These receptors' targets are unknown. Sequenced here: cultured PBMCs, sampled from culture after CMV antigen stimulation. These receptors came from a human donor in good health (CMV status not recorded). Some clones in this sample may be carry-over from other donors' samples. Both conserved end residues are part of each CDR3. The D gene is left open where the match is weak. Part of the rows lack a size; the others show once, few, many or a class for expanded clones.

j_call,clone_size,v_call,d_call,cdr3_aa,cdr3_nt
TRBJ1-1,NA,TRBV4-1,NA,CASSHRTVSTEAFF,TGCGCCAGCAGCCACCGGACAGTTAGCACTGAAGCTTTCTTT
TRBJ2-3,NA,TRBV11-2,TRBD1,CASSFRGTGRTDTQYF,TGTGCCAGCAGCTTTCGCGGGACAGGGCGCACAGATACGCAGTATTTT
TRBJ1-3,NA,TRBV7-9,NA,CASSFDRSGNTIYF,TGTGCCAGCAGTTTCGACAGGTCGGGAAACACCATATATTTT
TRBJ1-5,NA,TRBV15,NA,CATSRDDQPQHF,TGTGCCACCAGCAGAGACGATCAGCCCCAGCATTTT
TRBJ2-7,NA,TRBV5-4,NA,CASSLKGVGEQYF,TGTGCCAGCAGCTTGAAAGGGGTGGGCGAGCAGTACTTC
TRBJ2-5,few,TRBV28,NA,CASSLSLQARRETQYF,TGTGCCAGCAGTTTATCCCTACAGGCTCGACGAGAGACCCAGTACTTC
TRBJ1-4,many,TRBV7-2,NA,CASNPVPGPAEKLFF,TGTGCCAGCAACCCAGTACCGGGACCTGCTGAAAAACTGTTTTTT
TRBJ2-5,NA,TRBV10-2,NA,CASSELRRETQYF,TGCGCCAGCAGTGAGTTACGCCGAGAGACCCAGTACTTC
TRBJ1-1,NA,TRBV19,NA,CASSIAQASEAFF,TGTGCCAGTAGTATAGCACAGGCGTCTGAAGCTTTCTTT
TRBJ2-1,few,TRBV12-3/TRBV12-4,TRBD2,CASNPGLAGYNEQFF,TGTGCCAGCAACCCGGGACTAGCGGGGTACAATGAGCAGTTCTTC
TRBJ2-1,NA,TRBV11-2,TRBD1,CASSGYGTGGKTEQFF,TGTGCCAGCAGCGGGTACGGGACAGGGGGTAAAACTGAGCAGTTCTTC
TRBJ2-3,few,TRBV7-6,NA,CASSPAPTSTDTQYF,TGTGCCAGCAGCCCAGCGCCTACTAGCACAGATACGCAGTATTTT
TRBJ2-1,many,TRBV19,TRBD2,CASSPRLAGGYNEQFF,TGTGCCAGCAGTCCCAGACTAGCGGGAGGGTACAATGAGCAGTTCTTC
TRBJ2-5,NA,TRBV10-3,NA,CAISEFQAQETQYF,TGTGCCATCAGTGAGTTCCAGGCACAAGAGACCCAGTACTTC
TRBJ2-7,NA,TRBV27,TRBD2,CASSSPLRLAGSRSGQYF,TGTGCCAGCAGTTCGCCCCTCCGACTAGCGGGTTCGAGGTCGGGGCAGTACTTC
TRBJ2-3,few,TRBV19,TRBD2,CASSAFGSSGNTDTQYF,TGTGCCAGTAGTGCCTTTGGGAGTAGCGGGAACACAGATACGCAGTATTTT
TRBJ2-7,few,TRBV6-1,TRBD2,CASQELAGGSYEQYF,TGTGCCAGCCAGGAACTAGCGGGAGGGTCCTACGAGCAGTACTTC
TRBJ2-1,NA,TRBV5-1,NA,CASSLVPRNEQFF,TGCGCCAGCAGCTTGGTACCTCGGAATGAGCAGTTCTTC
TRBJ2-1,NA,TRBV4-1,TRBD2,CANSLSLGTSGRADYNEQFF,TGCGCCAACAGCCTTTCCCTGGGGACTAGCGGGAGGGCCGACTACAATGAGCAGTTCTTC
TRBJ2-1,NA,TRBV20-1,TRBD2,CSASGTSGRIDEQFF,TGCAGTGCTTCCGGGACTAGCGGGAGAATCGATGAGCAGTTCTTC